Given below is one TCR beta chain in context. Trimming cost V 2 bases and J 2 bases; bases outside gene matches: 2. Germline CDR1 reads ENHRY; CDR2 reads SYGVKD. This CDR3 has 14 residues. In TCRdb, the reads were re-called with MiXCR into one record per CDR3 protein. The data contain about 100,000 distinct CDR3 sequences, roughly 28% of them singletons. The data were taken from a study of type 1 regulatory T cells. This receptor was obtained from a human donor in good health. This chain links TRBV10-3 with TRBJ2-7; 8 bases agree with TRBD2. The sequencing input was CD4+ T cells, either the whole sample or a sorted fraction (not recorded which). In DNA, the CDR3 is TGTGCCATCAGTGAGCGGGAGGGCCCCTACGAGCAGTACTTC. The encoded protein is CAISEREGPYEQYF.